Shown below are 13 T cell receptor beta chains from a single sample sequenced in a study of blood T cell repertoires in COVID-19. Only in-frame clones appear in the TCRdb table, and some are missing; sequencing was by immunoSEQ multiplex PCR. The table lists 200,000 to 250,000 clones, approximately 83% of them singletons. The sample comprised peripheral blood. The receptors were gathered from a woman in her thirties who had recovered from COVID-19.

The chain employs TRBV6-6 and TRBJ2-7, with D possibly matching TRBD1 (6 bases). CDR1 and CDR2 (germline): MNHNY, SVGAGI (reference sequence). This CDR3 has 18 residues. V gave up 5 bases and J gave up 0 bases, with 23 bases separating them. CDR3 loop: CASSPALGQGKVSYEQYF. CDR3 sequence (DNA): TGTGCCAGCAGTCCTGCACTTGGGCAGGGGAAAGTCTCCTACGAGCAGTACTTC.

The table lists this clone with a count of one. V is TRBV19 and J is TRBJ1-5; D gene unclear. This CDR3 has 12 residues. Germline V gene data show CDR1 as LNHDA and CDR2 as SQIVND (reference sequence). The V and J ends lost 5 bases and 3 bases respectively, with 5 bases between them. The CDR3 is CASSPLNQPQHF. The CDR3, as DNA: TGTGCCAGTAGTCCACTCAATCAGCCCCAGCATTTT.

The chain recombines TRBV5-1 with TRBJ2-1, with TRBD2 matching 13 bases. Germline assignment: CDR1 SGHRS and CDR2 YFSETQ. The CDR3 covers 16 residues. The trim removed 4 bases at V and 7 bases at J, leaving 8 bases unmatched. The CDR3 is CASSTTSGRAWNEQFF. CDR3 bases: TGCGCCAGCAGCACTACTAGCGGGAGGGCTTGGAATGAGCAGTTCTTC.

This clone has a single count. The gene calls are TRBV5-4 and TRBJ2-7, with 7 bases matching TRBD2. The CDR3 totals 13 residues. CDR1 is SGHNT and CDR2 is YYREEE in the germline V gene (reference sequence). Unmatched junction bases numbered 7, after V lost 4 bases and J lost 6 bases. DNA of the CDR3: TGTGCCAGCAGCGGGGGAGGGCGCCTCGAGCAGTACTTC. It translates to CASSGGGRLEQYF.

The chain uses TRBV19 and TRBJ1-5, with D tentatively TRBD1 (6 bases). Looked up from germline, CDR1 is LNHDA and CDR2 is SQIVND (reference sequence). V lost 6 bases and J lost 7, with 13 bases in between. There are 13 residues in the CDR3. CDR3 region: CASSTGWAQPQHF. For the CDR3, the DNA is TGTGCCAGTAGCACAGGGTGGGCCCAGCCCCAGCATTTT.

This chain connects TRBV24-1 to TRBJ2-2; perhaps TRBD2 as D (5 bases). V lost 3 bases and J 5 bases, leaving 12 bases between the germline ends. CDR3 length: 15 residues. Germline values: CDR1 KGHDR, CDR2 SFDVKD. CDR3 in amino acids: CATSDVDFPTGELFF. The CDR3, as DNA: TGTGCCACCAGTGATGTGGACTTCCCTACCGGGGAGCTGTTTTTT.

V and J are TRBV28 and TRBJ1-2; no reliable D call. The germline V gene encodes CDR1 MDHEN and CDR2 SYDVKM. The V end was cut by 7 bases, the J end by 5 bases, with 20 bases between. This CDR3 has 15 residues. CDR3 sequence reads: CASTLGGGFWYGYTF. The CDR3 DNA is TGTGCCAGCACCCTAGGTGGAGGCTTTTGGTATGGCTACACCTTC.

This clone was counted between two and nine times. Distinct nucleotide sequences in the sample also encode this CDR3. The rearrangement uses TRBV18 and TRBJ1-5; D possibly corresponds to TRBD1 (6 bases). Trimming took 2 bases from V and 2 from J, leaving 10 bases between them. This CDR3 contains 15 residues. Germline CDR1 reads KGHSH; CDR2 reads LQKENI. This CDR3 reads CASSPNPGGNQPQHF. In DNA form, the CDR3 reads TGTGCCAGCTCACCAAACCCAGGGGGCAATCAGCCCCAGCATTTT.

This chain uses TRBV14 with TRBJ2-5, with a tentative D call TRBD2 (6 bases). Germline values: CDR1 SGHDN, CDR2 FVKESK. CDR3 length equals 14 residues. V shed 0 bases and J shed 9 bases, with 14 bases lying between them. This chain's CDR3 is CASSQDVGGGAQYF. CDR3 bases: TGTGCCAGCAGCCAAGATGTGGGAGGAGGGGCCCAGTACTTC. Drawing the rest from reference TRBV14 and TRBJ2-5, the complete variable domain is EAGVTQFPSHSVIEKGQTVTLRCDPISGHDNLYWYRRVMGKEIKFLLHFVKESKQDESGMPNNRFLAERTGGTYSTLKVQPAELEDSGVYFCASSQDVGGGAQYFGPGTRLLVL.

The rearrangement uses TRBV14 and TRBJ2-7, with 12 bases lining up with TRBD2. CDR3 length: 18 residues. V shed 1 base, J shed 5 bases, and the junction held 12 bases outside the gene matches. Per germline, CDR1 SGHDN and CDR2 FVKESK. CDR3 in DNA: TGTGCCAGCAGCCAAGGGTCTAGCGGGAGGGCCTTTCGCAACGAGCAGTACTTC. Translated: CASSQGSSGRAFRNEQYF.

This clone showed up just once. In the same sample, other DNA sequences code for this CDR3. The CDR3 here is CSVDRVQETQYF. CDR3 in DNA: TGCAGCGTTGACAGGGTTCAAGAGACCCAGTACTTC. This chain links TRBV29-1 with TRBJ2-5; D may be TRBD1 (5 bases). The CDR3 extends over 12 amino acids. V shed 3 bases and J shed 2 bases, with 7 bases lying between them. Germline CDR1 reads SQVTM; CDR2 reads ANQGSEA.

The genes are TRBV6-5 and TRBJ1-4; D is unresolved. V dropped 6 bases and J dropped 2 bases, with 13 bases sitting between them. The CDR3 contains 15 residues. Germline V gene sequence: CDR1 MNHEY, CDR2 SVGAGI. For the CDR3, the DNA is TGTGCCAGCAGCGACCCGACTCGCACTAATGAAAAACTGTTTTTT. This codes for CASSDPTRTNEKLFF.

The genes are TRBV7-2 and TRBJ2-2; 11 bases line up with TRBD2. The germline CDR1 and CDR2 sequences are SGHTA and FQGNSA. V shed 5 bases, J shed 6 bases, and the junction held 8 bases outside the gene matches. The CDR3 contains 16 residues. The CDR3 loop is CASSPGLAGWAGELFF. The CDR3 DNA is TGTGCCAGCAGCCCAGGACTAGCGGGTTGGGCCGGGGAGCTGTTTTTT. The full variable domain, with the rest looked up from reference TRBV7-2 and TRBJ2-2, is GAGVSQSPSNKVTEKGKDVELRCDPISGHTALYWYRQSLGQGLEFLIYFQGNSAPDKSGLPSDRFSAERTGGSVSTLTIQRTQQEDSAVYLCASSPGLAGWAGELFFGEGSRLTVL.